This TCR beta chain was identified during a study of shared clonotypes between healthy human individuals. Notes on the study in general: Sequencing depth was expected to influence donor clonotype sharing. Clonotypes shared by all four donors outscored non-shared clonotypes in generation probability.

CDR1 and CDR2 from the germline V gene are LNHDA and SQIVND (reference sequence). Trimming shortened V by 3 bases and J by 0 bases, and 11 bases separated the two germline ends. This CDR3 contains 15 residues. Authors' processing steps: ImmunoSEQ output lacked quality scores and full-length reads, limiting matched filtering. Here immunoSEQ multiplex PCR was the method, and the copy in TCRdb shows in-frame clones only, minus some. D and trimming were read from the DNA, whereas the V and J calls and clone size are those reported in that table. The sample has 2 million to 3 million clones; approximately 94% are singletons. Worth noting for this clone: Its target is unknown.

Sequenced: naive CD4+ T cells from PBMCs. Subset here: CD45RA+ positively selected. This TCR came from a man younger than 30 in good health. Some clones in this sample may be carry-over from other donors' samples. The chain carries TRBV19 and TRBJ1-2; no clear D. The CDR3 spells CASSILLATNYGYTF. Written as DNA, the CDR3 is TGTGCCAGTAGTATTCTTCTGGCAACTAACTATGGCTACACCTTC.